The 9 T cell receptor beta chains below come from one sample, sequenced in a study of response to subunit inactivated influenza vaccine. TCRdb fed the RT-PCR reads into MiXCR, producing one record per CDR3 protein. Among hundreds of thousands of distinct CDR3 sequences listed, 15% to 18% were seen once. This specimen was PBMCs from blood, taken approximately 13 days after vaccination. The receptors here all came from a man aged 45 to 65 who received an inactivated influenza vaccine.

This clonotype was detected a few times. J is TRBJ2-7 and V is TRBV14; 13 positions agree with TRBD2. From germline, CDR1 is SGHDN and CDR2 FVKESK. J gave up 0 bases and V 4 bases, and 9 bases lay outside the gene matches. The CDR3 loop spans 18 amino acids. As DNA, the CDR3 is TGTGCCAGCAGCCCAGGACTAGCGGGGGCCTACTTCTCCTACGAGCAGTACTTC. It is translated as CASSPGLAGAYFSYEQYF.

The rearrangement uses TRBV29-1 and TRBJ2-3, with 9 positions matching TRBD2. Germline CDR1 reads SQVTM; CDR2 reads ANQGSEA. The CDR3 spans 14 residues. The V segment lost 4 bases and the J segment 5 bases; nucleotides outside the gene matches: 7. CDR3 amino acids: CSVGAGGPVDTQYF. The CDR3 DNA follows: TGCAGCGTTGGTGCGGGAGGGCCCGTAGATACGCAGTATTTT.

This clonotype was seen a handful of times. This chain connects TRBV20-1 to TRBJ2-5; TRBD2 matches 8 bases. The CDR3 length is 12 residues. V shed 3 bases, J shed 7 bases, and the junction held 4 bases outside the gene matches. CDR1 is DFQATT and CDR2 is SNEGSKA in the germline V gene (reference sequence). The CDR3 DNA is TGCAGTGCTAGCGGGGGGGGTTGGACCCAGTACTTC. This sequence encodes CSASGGGWTQYF.

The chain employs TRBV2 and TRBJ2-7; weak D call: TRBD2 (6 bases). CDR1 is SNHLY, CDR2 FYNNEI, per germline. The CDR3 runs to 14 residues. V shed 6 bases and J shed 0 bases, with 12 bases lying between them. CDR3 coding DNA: TGTGCCAGCAGGGGACTGGCTAACTCCTACGAGCAGTACTTC. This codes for CASRGLANSYEQYF.

Here the CDR3 reads CASSGYGQGADLPLREQYF. The DNA of the CDR3 is TGTGCCAGCAGCGGATACGGACAGGGGGCGGACCTTCCCCTACGAGAGCAGTACTTC. V and J are TRBV6-2 or TRBV6-3 and TRBJ2-7, with 11 bases matching TRBD1. With 6 bases clipped from V and 7 bases from J, the junction kept 23 bases outside the gene matches. Germline V gene lookup returns CDR1 MNHEY and CDR2 SVGEGT. The CDR3 is made up of 19 amino acids.

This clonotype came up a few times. The CDR3 DNA is TGCAGTGCTATGGACAGGGGCCCTCTTGGGCAGCCCCAGCATTTT. It is translated as CSAMDRGPLGQPQHF. The chain uses TRBV20-1 and TRBJ1-5; 9 positions agree with TRBD1. Germline-derived CDR1 and CDR2 are DFQATT and SNEGSKA (reference sequence). Unmatched junction bases numbered 11, after V lost 4 bases and J lost 7 bases. The CDR3 has 15 residues.

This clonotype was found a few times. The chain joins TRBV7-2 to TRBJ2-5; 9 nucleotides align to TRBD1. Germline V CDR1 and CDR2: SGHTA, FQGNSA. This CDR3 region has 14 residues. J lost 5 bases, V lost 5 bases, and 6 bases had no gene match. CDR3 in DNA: TGTGCCAGCAGCGTACAGGGGGCGGAGGAGACCCAGTACTTC. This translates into CASSVQGAEETQYF.

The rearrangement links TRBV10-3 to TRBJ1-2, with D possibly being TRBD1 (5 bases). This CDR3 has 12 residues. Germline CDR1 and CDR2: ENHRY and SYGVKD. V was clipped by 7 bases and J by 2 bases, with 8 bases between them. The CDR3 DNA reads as TGTGCCATCACCCGGGACAACTATGGCTACACCTTC. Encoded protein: CAITRDNYGYTF.

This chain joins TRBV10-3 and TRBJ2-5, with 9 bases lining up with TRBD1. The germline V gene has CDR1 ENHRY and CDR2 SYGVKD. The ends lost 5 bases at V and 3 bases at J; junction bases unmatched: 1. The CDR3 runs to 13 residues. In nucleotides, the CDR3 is TGTGCCATCAGTCGGACAGGGGAAGAGACCCAGTACTTC. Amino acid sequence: CAISRTGEETQYF.